Sequencing of this T cell receptor (beta chain) was carried out in a study of vaccination effects on CD4 cells after COVID-19. Assay used: immunoSEQ multiplex PCR; TCRdb lists only in-frame clones, some missing. The table shows some 70,000 clones, with 70% to 80% occurring only once. On this clone itself: As yet, its antigen is unknown.

Scientists isolated CD4+ T cells after a roughly 10-day culture period ended. Each participant received a vaccine that was either BNT162b2 or mRNA-1273, given as two doses. Sequenced material: CD4+ T cells from PBMCs cultured without peptide, taken after COVID-19 vaccination. This TCR came from a human donor who received a COVID-19 vaccine.

The CDR3 DNA sequence: TGTGCCAGCAGCCAATTCCTGATAGGGATTAAAAACACCATATATTTT. Translation: CASSQFLIGIKNTIYF. V gene TRBV3-1 (or the pseudogene TRBV3-2) combines with J gene TRBJ1-3; no reliable D call. Trimming took 2 bases from V and 6 from J, leaving 17 bases between them. Germline CDR1 is LGHDT and CDR2 is YNNKEL (reference sequence). This CDR3 has 16 residues.